Each of the 10 T cell receptor beta chains below was sequenced from the same sample in a study of cytomegalovirus exposure and HLA in healthy donors. The PCR was carried out with 60 Vbeta primers and 13 Jbeta primers. TCRdb's table, derived via immunoSEQ multiplex PCR, lists solely in-frame clones and lacks some. This table has roughly 170,000 clones, 70% to 90% appearing once. The sample consisted of PBMCs. These receptors all stem from a woman in her late teens or twenties in good health and CMV-seronegative.

The V and J genes are TRBV4-1 and TRBJ2-4; D may be TRBD1 (6 bases). Per the germline V gene, CDR1 is MGHRA and CDR2 is YSYEKL. V was pared by 0 bases and J by 0 bases, with 15 bases between. The CDR3 covers 18 residues. The CDR3 nucleotides are TGCGCCAGCAGCCAAGATGGGTTTGACAGGCTAGCCAAAAACATTCAGTACTTC. Translated: CASSQDGFDRLAKNIQYF.

The chain recombines TRBV19 with TRBJ2-1, with 9 bases fitting TRBD2. There are 14 residues in the CDR3. Germline CDR1 is LNHDA and CDR2 is SQIVND (reference sequence). Trimming at V came to 5 bases and at J to 9 bases, leaving 8 bases not matched to a gene. DNA of the CDR3: TGTGCCAGTAGTTCGCGAGCGGGAGGAGGTGAGCAGTTCTTC. It is translated as CASSSRAGGGEQFF.

The chain employs TRBV18 and TRBJ2-5, with 7 bases identical to TRBD2. The last part of the DNA fits TRBJ2-7 better; the J call may be wrong. The CDR3 runs to 15 residues. Per the germline V gene, CDR1 is KGHSH and CDR2 is LQKENI. In DNA, the CDR3 is TGTGCCAGCTCACCAATGGGGGGGGGATCCTACGAGCAGTACTTC. It translates to CASSPMGGGSYEQYF.

This chain uses TRBV6-4 with TRBJ2-1; tentative D call: TRBD1 (6 bases). Between the trimmed V and J ends, which lost 2 bases and 5 bases, there was a span of 10 bases. This CDR3 is 14 amino acids long. Germline loops: CDR1 MRHNA, CDR2 SNTAGT. The CDR3 here is CASSDAQGHNEQFF. DNA for the CDR3: TGTGCCAGCAGTGACGCACAGGGTCACAATGAGCAGTTCTTC.

J is TRBJ1-1 and V is TRBV5-1; no clear D. CDR3 length equals 12 residues. Germline-derived CDR1 and CDR2 are SGHRS and YFSETQ. With 2 bases removed from V and 4 bases from J, the gap between germline ends came to 6 bases. For the CDR3, the DNA is TGCGCCAGCAGCTTTTCGGGCACTGAAGCTTTCTTT. Amino acid sequence: CASSFSGTEAFF. The variable domain in full, completed from reference TRBV5-1 and TRBJ1-1, reads KAGVTQTPRYLIKTRGQQVTLSCSPISGHRSVSWYQQTPGQGLQFLFEYFSETQRNKGNFPGRFSGRQFSNSRSEMNVSTLELGDSALYLCASSFSGTEAFFGQGTRLTVV.

The chain joins TRBV29-1 to TRBJ1-1; possibly TRBD1 for D (6 bases). Per the germline V gene, CDR1 is SQVTM and CDR2 is ANQGSEA. The ends were cut back, 5 bases at V and 8 bases at J, with 12 bases in the middle. The length of the CDR3 is 11 residues. Written as DNA, the CDR3 is TGCAGCGTTTTAAGGGACATCGAAGCTTTCTTT. As protein: CSVLRDIEAFF.

The chain has TRBV29-1 and TRBJ2-1, with a weak D call TRBD2 (6 bases). The CDR3 loop spans 10 amino acids. Germline-derived CDR1 and CDR2 are SQVTM and ANQGSEA. V was trimmed by 7 bases and J by 9 bases, leaving 10 bases between them. CDR3 DNA sequence: TGCAGCGGGAGGGATAGTGAGCAGTTCTTC. Amino acids: CSGRDSEQFF.

The rearrangement joins TRBV6-1 to TRBJ2-3; D gene unclear. There are 14 residues in the CDR3. V was pared by 2 bases and J by 0 bases, with 6 bases between. Germline CDR1 is MNHNS and CDR2 is SASEGT. CDR3 sequence: CASSEQASTDTQYF. CDR3 nucleotides: TGTGCCAGCAGTGAACAGGCGAGCACAGATACGCAGTATTTT.

In DNA form, the CDR3 reads TGTGCCACCAGCAGAGAAATAGCGGGAGGTTACACCGGGGAGCTGTTTTTT. Translating gives CATSREIAGGYTGELFF. The V call is TRBV15, the J call TRBJ2-2, with 10 positions matching TRBD2. Trimming took 0 bases from V and 3 from J; bases not matched to a gene: 4. Germline lookup yields CDR1 LNHNV and CDR2 YYDKDF (reference sequence). The CDR3 is 17 residues long.

This chain links TRBV11-2 with TRBJ1-4; D call uncertain. The CDR3 length is 13 residues. V gave up 1 base and J gave up 6 bases, with 6 bases separating them. CDR1 and CDR2 (germline): SGHAT, FQNNGV. CDR3 nucleotide sequence: TGTGCCAGCAGCTTAGCGTTCTATGAAAAACTGTTTTTT. It specifies CASSLAFYEKLFF.